This entry lists 28 T cell receptor beta chains sequenced from one sample in a study of blood T cells in healthy people across ages. Using a J-beta primer mix together with a sample-barcoded 5' primer, a second PCR was run for about 7 to 12 cycles. TCRdb used MiXCR to reprocess the 5' RACE reads, holding one entry per CDR3 protein. The profile shows about 1.4 million distinct CDR3 sequences, roughly 59% of them singletons. Sequencing input: blood. These TCRs come from a man younger than 30 in good health.

The rearrangement uses TRBV5-1 and TRBJ2-1; no reliable D call. The germline V gene encodes CDR1 SGHRS and CDR2 YFSETQ. The CDR3 is 16 residues long. The V and J ends lost 0 bases and 7 bases respectively, with 17 bases between them. The CDR3 loop is CASSLVSRPAPNEQFF. CDR3 DNA sequence: TGCGCCAGCAGCTTGGTCTCGCGACCCGCGCCGAATGAGCAGTTCTTC.

This clonotype was observed at least ten times. This chain joins TRBV2 and TRBJ1-1, with D tentatively TRBD1 (5 bases). Trimming pared 1 base from V and 0 bases from J, leaving 6 bases between. The CDR3 contains 14 residues. Per the germline V gene, CDR1 is SNHLY and CDR2 is FYNNEI. The CDR3 is CASSEDRMNTEAFF. CDR3 sequence (DNA): TGTGCCAGCAGTGAAGACAGGATGAACACTGAAGCTTTCTTT.

The CDR3 nucleotides are TGCAGTGCTACCGGGACAGGGGGCTATGGCTACACCTTC. Encoded protein: CSATGTGGYGYTF. The rearrangement uses TRBV20-1 and TRBJ1-2; TRBD1 agrees at 11 bases. Germline loops: CDR1 DFQATT, CDR2 SNEGSKA (reference sequence). The CDR3 sequence is 13 residues long. With V trimmed by 4 bases and J by 4 bases, 2 bases remained unmatched.

The DNA of the CDR3 is TGCAGTGCTGGAGTGAATCTCGACGAGCAGTACTTC. Protein: CSAGVNLDEQYF. This chain connects TRBV20-1 to TRBJ2-7; D unresolved. The ends were cut back, 5 bases at V and 5 bases at J, with 13 bases in the middle. In germline, CDR1 is DFQATT, CDR2 SNEGSKA (reference sequence). This CDR3 has 12 amino acids.

The chain has TRBV27 and TRBJ2-4; no definite D call. The J call could be wrong; TRBJ2-7 is a better fit for the DNA end. Looked up from germline, CDR1 is MNHEY and CDR2 is SMNVEV (reference sequence). This CDR3 has 15 residues. Here the CDR3 reads CASSRRVLTGYEQYF. CDR3 bases: TGTGCCAGCAGTCGTCGGGTCTTAACTGGGTACGAGCAGTACTTC.

The chain couples TRBV18 to TRBJ1-5; no definite D call. The CDR3 sequence is 12 residues long. The germline V and J ends were trimmed by 5 bases and 9 bases, with 11 bases remaining between them. Germline V gene sequence: CDR1 KGHSH, CDR2 LQKENI. For the CDR3, the DNA is TGTGCCAGCTCATCCGCGTATCGGCCCCAGCATTTT. It specifies CASSSAYRPQHF. The variable domain in full, completed from reference TRBV18 and TRBJ1-5, reads NAGVMQNPRHLVRRRGQEARLRCSPMKGHSHVYWYRQLPEEGLKFMVYLQKENIIDESGMPKERFSAEFPKEGPSILRIQQVVRGDSAAYFCASSSAYRPQHFGDGTRLSIL.

This clonotype appeared a single time. This chain connects TRBV4-1 to TRBJ2-5; D might be TRBD2 (6 bases). CDR1 MGHRA and CDR2 YSYEKL come from the germline V gene. The V end lost 3 bases, the J end lost 2 bases, and 10 bases lay between the germline ends. The CDR3 is made up of 14 amino acids. DNA of the CDR3: TGCGCCAGCAGCCATTGGGGGGAACAAGAGACCCAGTACTTC. Translated: CASSHWGEQETQYF.

The chain uses TRBV6-5 and TRBJ1-6; 10 bases are shared with TRBD1. Unmatched junction bases numbered 9, after V lost 5 bases and J lost 8 bases. This CDR3 spans 16 amino acids. CDR1 and CDR2 (germline): MNHEY, SVGAGI. The CDR3 nucleotides read TGTGCCAGCAGTAAACGACAGGGGGCGTGGGATTCACCCCTCCACTTT. This encodes CASSKRQGAWDSPLHF.

The sample holds a few counts of this clonotype. V usage is TRBV20-1 and J usage is TRBJ2-5; 15 bases are a match to TRBD2. The better agreement between TRBJ2-7 and the DNA end casts doubt on the J call. The CDR3 spans 16 residues. Germline V CDR1 and CDR2: DFQATT, SNEGSKA (reference sequence). The CDR3 DNA reads TGCAGTGCTCTAGAGGGACTAGCGGGAGGTCTTTACGAGCAGTACTTC. It is translated as CSALEGLAGGLYEQYF.

The chain combines TRBV28 with TRBJ1-2, with a possible D match to TRBD1 (6 bases). Germline lookup yields CDR1 MDHEN and CDR2 SYDVKM. Trimming shortened V by 6 bases and J by 0 bases, and 11 bases separated the two germline ends. The CDR3 loop spans 14 amino acids. DNA of the CDR3: TGTGCCAGCAGGGTACAGGGCGCTAACTATGGCTACACCTTC. Its translation is CASRVQGANYGYTF.

The table lists this clonotype with a few counts. The V and J genes are TRBV2 and TRBJ2-1; D may be TRBD1 or TRBD2 (5 bases each). Germline loops: CDR1 SNHLY, CDR2 FYNNEI. CDR3 length: 13 residues. V was trimmed by 7 bases and J by 8 bases, leaving 15 bases between them. The DNA for the CDR3 is TGTGCCAGCAAAAGGGACGGCTGGGATGAGCAGTTCTTC. Protein sequence: CASKRDGWDEQFF.

This chain links TRBV7-9 with TRBJ2-1, with a tentative D call TRBD2 (6 bases). The germline CDR1 and CDR2 sequences are SEHNR and FQNEAQ (reference sequence). The CDR3 has 15 residues. Deletions cut 2 bases from V and 7 bases from J, with 15 bases between. DNA of the CDR3: TGTGCCAGCAGCTTACTAGCGTCGGGACGGAATGAGCAGTTCTTC. Translated: CASSLLASGRNEQFF.

The chain joins TRBV4-1 to TRBJ1-6; TRBD1 aligns across 9 bases. The CDR3 length is 13 residues. From germline, CDR1 is MGHRA and CDR2 YSYEKL. After removal of 8 bases from V and 9 bases from J, the junction contained 5 bases not matched to a gene. In nucleotides, the CDR3 is TGCGCCAGCGGACAGGGGTTGGGTTCACCCCTCCACTTT. Amino acids: CASGQGLGSPLHF.

Here the CDR3 DNA reads TGTGCCAGCACCCGTGATAGCAATCAGCCCCAGCATTTT. As protein: CASTRDSNQPQHF. This chain uses TRBV6-6 with TRBJ1-5; D is undetermined. V dropped 7 bases and J dropped 0 bases, with 7 bases sitting between them. The CDR3 runs 13 residues. Germline V lookup: CDR1 MNHNY, CDR2 SVGAGI (reference sequence).

CDR3 region: CSVEIGRETQYF. Written as DNA, the CDR3 is TGCAGCGTTGAGATAGGGCGAGAGACCCAGTACTTC. The J gene is TRBJ2-5, the V gene TRBV29-1; D is unclear. Trimming removed 3 bases at V and 4 bases at J, with 9 bases between. CDR3 length: 12 amino acids. The V gene's germline CDR1 is SQVTM and CDR2 ANQGSEA.

The V gene is TRBV11-2, the J gene TRBJ2-5; maybe TRBD1 (6 bases). TRBJ2-7 matches the DNA end more closely, so the J call is doubtful. The germline gives CDR1 SGHAT, CDR2 FQNNGV. The CDR3 runs 13 residues. Here the CDR3 reads CASSLVAGVEQYF. DNA of the CDR3: TGTGCCAGCAGCTTAGTGGCAGGGGTCGAGCAGTACTTC.

The V and J genes are TRBV7-9 and TRBJ2-5; D gene ambiguous. Germline V lookup: CDR1 SEHNR, CDR2 FQNEAQ (reference sequence). Trimming took off 4 bases at V and 3 bases at J, with 9 bases between the two ends. The CDR3 contains 13 residues. The CDR3 sequence is CASSSYIEETQYF. Here the CDR3 DNA reads TGTGCCAGCAGCTCTTACATAGAAGAGACCCAGTACTTC.

The sample holds a few counts of this clonotype. J is TRBJ2-3 and V is TRBV6-5; D may be TRBD1 (5 bases). The CDR3 sequence is 12 residues long. Germline CDR1 MNHEY, CDR2 SVGAGI. The V end was cut by 4 bases, the J end by 10 bases, with 12 bases between. The CDR3 loop is CASSSGFVAQYF. The CDR3 DNA sequence: TGTGCCAGCAGTTCAGGGTTTGTAGCGCAGTATTTT.

The chain is built from TRBV6-5 and TRBJ2-1; TRBD2 is a possible D gene (6 bases). This CDR3 has 13 residues. Germline assignment: CDR1 MNHEY and CDR2 SVGAGI. The germline V and J ends were trimmed by 7 bases and 7 bases, with 14 bases remaining between them. This CDR3 reads CASTLGGVNEQFF. The CDR3 bases are TGTGCCAGCACGTTGGGGGGAGTTAATGAGCAGTTCTTC.

The genes are TRBV29-1 and TRBJ2-7; D might be TRBD2 (5 bases). Germline lookup yields CDR1 SQVTM and CDR2 ANQGSEA. The CDR3 is 12 residues long. The V end lost 5 bases, the J end lost 3 bases, and 11 bases lay between the germline ends. The CDR3 coding sequence is TGCAGCGTTAAGCACCGGGACTACGAGCAGTACTTC. It translates to CSVKHRDYEQYF.

The chain joins TRBV14 to TRBJ1-2, with D possibly matching TRBD1 (5 bases). The V gene's germline CDR1 is SGHDN and CDR2 FVKESK. Trimming removed 2 bases from V and 4 bases from J, with 14 bases in between. This CDR3 has 15 residues. The CDR3 loop is CASSQIGAEGYGYTF. CDR3 DNA sequence: TGTGCCAGCAGCCAAATAGGGGCTGAGGGCTATGGCTACACCTTC.

The CDR3 DNA reads as TGCGCCAGCAGCCAAGATTCGGGGGAAATCGGGAATTCACCCCTCCACTTT. It codes for CASSQDSGEIGNSPLHF. The chain recombines TRBV4-3 with TRBJ1-6, with D possibly matching TRBD1 (5 bases). CDR1 and CDR2 (germline): LGHNA, YSLEER. The V end was cut by 0 bases, the J end by 7 bases, with 16 bases between. The CDR3 sequence is 17 residues long.

There are a few counts of this clonotype. CDR3 nucleotide sequence: TGTGCCAGCGCCCGGGGGACTAACTATGGCTACACCTTC. Its translation is CASARGTNYGYTF. This chain links TRBV6-6 with TRBJ1-2, with D tentatively TRBD1 (5 bases). Germline assignment: CDR1 MNHNY and CDR2 SVGAGI (reference sequence). The V and J ends lost 8 bases and 0 bases respectively, with 10 bases between them. CDR3 length equals 13 residues.

V and J are TRBV28 and TRBJ2-7; TRBD2 agrees at 11 bases. This CDR3 region has 15 residues. The V gene end was trimmed by 5 bases and the J gene end by 3 bases; junction bases not matched to a gene: 6. Germline CDR1 is MDHEN and CDR2 is SYDVKM. CDR3 region: CASSPRLAGHYEQYF. Here the CDR3 DNA reads TGTGCCAGCAGTCCCCGACTAGCGGGGCACTACGAGCAGTACTTC.

The genes are TRBV20-1 and TRBJ2-1; unclear D gene. Looked up from germline, CDR1 is DFQATT and CDR2 is SNEGSKA (reference sequence). The V and J ends lost 3 bases and 6 bases respectively, with 9 bases between them. The CDR3 is 12 residues long. The CDR3 sequence: CSARNQANEQFF. CDR3 DNA: TGCAGTGCTAGGAACCAAGCCAATGAGCAGTTCTTC.

The chain carries TRBV15 and TRBJ1-2; 9 bases are a match to TRBD1. The trim removed 4 bases at V and 6 bases at J, leaving 12 bases unmatched. Germline V CDR1 and CDR2: LNHNV, YYDKDF (reference sequence). This CDR3 contains 16 residues. Here the CDR3 DNA reads TGTGCCACCAGCAACGAAGGAAACAGGGGGCGGCATGGCTACACCTTC. It codes for CATSNEGNRGRHGYTF.

This rearrangement joins TRBV4-1 to TRBJ2-3; no firm D call. Germline V gene sequence: CDR1 MGHRA, CDR2 YSYEKL. The CDR3 is made up of 16 amino acids. Trimming took off 2 bases at V and 5 bases at J, with 17 bases between the two ends. CDR3: CASSQREPRPGDTQYF. DNA for the CDR3: TGCGCCAGCAGCCAAAGAGAGCCCCGACCGGGAGATACGCAGTATTTT.

This sequence joins TRBV7-9 and TRBJ2-6; TRBD1 matches 7 bases. Per the germline V gene, CDR1 is SEHNR and CDR2 is FQNEAQ (reference sequence). The CDR3 runs 19 residues. V gave up 5 bases and J gave up 1 base; unmatched junction bases: 14. The CDR3 reads CASSPLGQVGGSGANVLTF. CDR3 sequence (DNA): TGTGCCAGCAGCCCACTTGGACAGGTTGGTGGATCTGGGGCCAACGTCCTGACTTTC.